The 21 T cell receptor beta chains in this list originate from one sample, sequenced in a study of shared clonotypes between healthy human individuals. Some clones are missing from TCRdb's copy, which holds only in-frame ones; the method was immunoSEQ multiplex PCR. The sample holds 2 million to 2.5 million clones, roughly 92% seen once. Sequenced sample: naive CD4+ T cells from PBMCs. Specified subset: CD45RA+ positively selected. These receptors all come from a man aged 18 to 30 in good health. Some clones in this sample may be carry-over from other donors' samples.

The chain recombines TRBV14 with TRBJ2-7, with 10 bases matching TRBD2. J gave up 2 bases and V 1 base, and 5 bases lay outside the gene matches. The CDR3 covers 16 residues. Germline CDR1 reads SGHDN; CDR2 reads FVKESK. This chain's CDR3 is CASSQGQAGGAYEQYF. The CDR3 nucleotides are TGTGCCAGCAGCCAAGGACAAGCGGGAGGGGCCTACGAGCAGTACTTC.

The rearrangement joins TRBV7-9 to TRBJ2-5; D remains ambiguous. The CDR3 length is 12 residues. Germline-derived CDR1 and CDR2 are SEHNR and FQNEAQ (reference sequence). Between the trimmed V and J ends, which lost 6 bases and 4 bases, there was a span of 9 bases. In nucleotides, the CDR3 is TGTGCCAGCAGGAGTAACGGAGAGACCCAGTACTTC. Translation gives CASRSNGETQYF.

The V and J genes are TRBV4-1 and TRBJ2-5; TRBD1 matches at 8 bases. The CDR3 covers 15 residues. Germline loops: CDR1 MGHRA, CDR2 YSYEKL. Trimming cost V 0 bases and J 3 bases; bases outside gene matches: 3. The CDR3 DNA reads as TGCGCCAGCAGCCAAGACGGGACAGGAAAAGAGACCCAGTACTTC. Protein sequence: CASSQDGTGKETQYF.

The rearrangement links TRBV7-9 to TRBJ2-7; D is perhaps TRBD1 (6 bases). V was shortened by 3 bases and J by 8 bases, with 14 bases between the two germline ends. The V gene's germline CDR1 is SEHNR and CDR2 FQNEAQ (reference sequence). The CDR3 sequence is 13 residues long. The CDR3 DNA reads as TGTGCCAGCAGCTTTTCCAGACAGGCCCAGCAGTACTTC. Its protein product is CASSFSRQAQQYF. Full variable domain (rest looked up from reference TRBV7-9 and TRBJ2-7): DTGVSQNPRHKITKRGQNVTFRCDPISEHNRLYWYRQTLGQGPEFLTYFQNEAQLEKSRLLSDRFSAERPKGSFSTLEIQRTEQGDSAMYLCASSFSRQAQQYFGPGTRLTVT.

The chain couples TRBV7-9 to TRBJ2-2; 9 bases match TRBD2. Unmatched junction bases numbered 5, after V lost 3 bases and J lost 3 bases. This CDR3 spans 16 amino acids. CDR1 is SEHNR, CDR2 FQNEAQ, per germline (reference sequence). The CDR3 loop is CASSFGTSLYTGELFF. The CDR3, as DNA: TGTGCCAGCAGCTTCGGGACTAGCCTTTACACCGGGGAGCTGTTTTTT.

The chain carries TRBV6-5 and TRBJ2-3, with TRBD2 as a possible D gene (6 bases). CDR3 length: 14 residues. Deletions cut 8 bases from V and 1 base from J, with 13 bases between. From germline, CDR1 is MNHEY and CDR2 SVGAGI. The CDR3 DNA reads TGTGCCAGCCGGGACTCGTGGGGCACAGATACGCAGTATTTT. Amino acid sequence: CASRDSWGTDTQYF.

The chain combines TRBV28 with TRBJ1-1, with D perhaps TRBD1 (6 bases). This CDR3 comprises 14 residues. V shed 2 bases and J shed 10 bases, with 17 bases lying between them. Germline lookup yields CDR1 MDHEN and CDR2 SYDVKM. Here the CDR3 DNA reads TGTGCCAGCAGTTTACCCTCACAGGGATGGGTAGCTTTCTTT. This sequence encodes CASSLPSQGWVAFF.

The chain uses TRBV5-1 and TRBJ2-3, with D perhaps TRBD2 (6 bases). V was trimmed by 7 bases and J by 3 bases, leaving 21 bases between them. Germline V gene lookup returns CDR1 SGHRS and CDR2 YFSETQ. CDR3 size: 16 residues. The CDR3: CASFSGGPGKTDTQYF. CDR3 in DNA: TGCGCCAGCTTTAGCGGAGGGCCCGGGAAAACAGATACGCAGTATTTT.

The CDR3 DNA reads as TGTGCCAGCAGCCCCCGTTGGGTCCAAGAGACCCAGTACTTC. This gives the protein CASSPRWVQETQYF. J is TRBJ2-5 and V is TRBV27, with no clear D. V lost 6 bases and J lost 1, with 12 bases in between. This CDR3 comprises 14 residues. Germline CDR1 MNHEY, CDR2 SMNVEV (reference sequence).

The table lists this clone with a few counts. Other DNA variants within this sample encode the same CDR3. The chain combines TRBV9 with TRBJ1-5; D is possibly TRBD1 (5 bases). This CDR3 has 13 residues. Germline CDR1 SGDLS, CDR2 YYNGEE. V lost 0 bases to trimming and J lost 5 bases, with 6 bases between them. The CDR3 DNA reads as TGTGCCAGCAGCGTAGAGGGGCATCAGCCCCAGCATTTT. Protein sequence: CASSVEGHQPQHF.

The chain combines TRBV29-1 with TRBJ2-4, with D perhaps matching TRBD1 (5 bases). The CDR3 is made up of 12 amino acids. Per the germline V gene, CDR1 is SQVTM and CDR2 is ANQGSEA. V lost 6 bases to trimming and J lost 8 bases, with 14 bases between them. CDR3 nucleotides: TGCAGCGTCTCAGGGATGTCGGACATTCAGTACTTC. It translates to CSVSGMSDIQYF.

The chain combines TRBV5-1 with TRBJ1-1; D call uncertain. This CDR3 spans 13 amino acids. Trimming removed 4 bases at V and 2 bases at J, with 9 bases between. From germline, CDR1 is SGHRS and CDR2 YFSETQ. CDR3 nucleotides: TGCGCCAGCAGCCCCCGGAAAAACACTGAAGCTTTCTTT. It is translated as CASSPRKNTEAFF. The complete variable domain, with remaining parts taken from reference TRBV5-1 and TRBJ1-1, reads KAGVTQTPRYLIKTRGQQVTLSCSPISGHRSVSWYQQTPGQGLQFLFEYFSETQRNKGNFPGRFSGRQFSNSRSEMNVSTLELGDSALYLCASSPRKNTEAFFGQGTRLTVV.

The rearrangement uses TRBV27 and TRBJ1-2; D call uncertain. With 6 bases removed from V and 0 bases from J, the gap between germline ends came to 8 bases. Germline CDR1 is MNHEY and CDR2 is SMNVEV (reference sequence). The CDR3 is 13 residues long. The chain's CDR3 is CASRAAANYGYTF. The CDR3 nucleotides read TGTGCCAGCAGGGCAGCCGCTAACTATGGCTACACCTTC.

This clone showed up just once. This chain joins TRBV7-8 and TRBJ2-1; the match to TRBD1 covers 7 bases. After removal of 5 bases from V and 0 bases from J, the junction contained 7 bases not matched to a gene. This CDR3 contains 16 residues. Looked up from germline, CDR1 is SGHVS and CDR2 is FQNEAQ. As DNA, the CDR3 is TGTGCCAGCAGCACTCCAGGGGGTAGCTCCTACAATGAGCAGTTCTTC. Translating gives CASSTPGGSSYNEQFF.

The rearrangement uses TRBV6-5 and TRBJ1-2; D may be TRBD1 (5 bases). The CDR3 loop spans 15 amino acids. The germline V gene encodes CDR1 MNHEY and CDR2 SVGAGI. V was clipped by 6 bases and J by 3 bases, with 17 bases between them. Here the CDR3 reads CASSPGGGSHYGYTF. The CDR3 DNA is TGTGCCAGCAGCCCTGGGGGGGGGTCCCACTATGGCTACACCTTC.

This chain links TRBV5-4 with TRBJ2-3, with D tentatively TRBD1 (6 bases). V was pared by 0 bases and J by 6 bases, with 20 bases between. This CDR3 spans 17 amino acids. The germline V gene encodes CDR1 SGHNT and CDR2 YYREEE (reference sequence). The chain's CDR3 is CASSLEVSRGGRDTQYF. CDR3 nucleotide sequence: TGTGCCAGCAGCTTGGAGGTATCCAGGGGCGGACGGGATACGCAGTATTTT.

This clone was detected only once. This sample also contains other DNA sequences that code for the same CDR3. The gene calls are TRBV28 and TRBJ1-6; D not certain. V lost 5 bases and J 7 bases, leaving 3 bases between the germline ends. This CDR3 has 11 residues. Per germline, CDR1 MDHEN and CDR2 SYDVKM. CDR3 sequence reads: CASSLNSPLHF. The CDR3 coding sequence is TGTGCCAGCAGTCTAAATTCACCCCTCCACTTT.

This chain joins TRBV27 and TRBJ2-3; perhaps TRBD2 as D (5 bases). The germline CDR1 and CDR2 sequences are MNHEY and SMNVEV (reference sequence). The V end was cut by 4 bases, the J end by 1 base, with 18 bases between. There are 17 residues in the CDR3. CDR3 DNA: TGTGCCAGCAGTTCGGATACACTAGTAATCGGCACAGATACGCAGTATTTT. Its protein product is CASSSDTLVIGTDTQYF.

In this sample, this clone turned up a few times. This chain connects TRBV5-8 to TRBJ1-1; D is undetermined. V dropped 8 bases and J dropped 11 bases, with 13 bases sitting between them. CDR1 is SGHTS and CDR2 is YDEGEE in the germline V gene. This CDR3 region has 10 residues. The CDR3 protein is CASPEMVAFF. CDR3 DNA: TGTGCCAGTCCGGAGATGGTGGCTTTCTTT. Drawing the rest from reference TRBV5-8 and TRBJ1-1, the complete variable domain is EAGVTQSPTHLIKTRGQQATLRCSPISGHTSVYWYQQALGLGLQFLLWYDEGEERNRGNFPPRFSGRQFPNYSSELNVNALELEDSALYLCASPEMVAFFGQGTRLTVV.

The rearrangement joins TRBV5-1 to TRBJ1-1, with 8 bases lining up with TRBD1. CDR1 and CDR2 (germline): SGHRS, YFSETQ. This CDR3 has 12 amino acids. Unmatched junction bases numbered 6, after V lost 3 bases and J lost 11 bases. CDR3: CASSSGQGLAFF. CDR3 nucleotide sequence: TGCGCCAGCAGCTCCGGACAGGGTTTGGCTTTCTTT. The complete variable domain, with remaining parts taken from reference TRBV5-1 and TRBJ1-1, reads KAGVTQTPRYLIKTRGQQVTLSCSPISGHRSVSWYQQTPGQGLQFLFEYFSETQRNKGNFPGRFSGRQFSNSRSEMNVSTLELGDSALYLCASSSGQGLAFFGQGTRLTVV.

V and J are TRBV11-3 and TRBJ2-2; 7 nucleotides align to TRBD1. Trimming at V came to 1 base and at J to 4 bases, leaving 3 bases not matched to a gene. Germline lookup yields CDR1 SGHNT and CDR2 YENEEA. This CDR3 contains 15 residues. The CDR3 protein is CASSLGQGTTGELFF. The CDR3 DNA reads TGTGCCAGCAGCTTAGGACAGGGAACCACCGGGGAGCTGTTTTTT.